This T cell receptor (beta chain) appears in the sequencing data of a study of spatial heterogeneity in lung cancer. A unique molecular identifier was carried by every single TCR cDNA molecule. MiXCR, run by TCRdb on the 5' RACE reads, gives a single entry per CDR3 protein. Among tens of thousands of distinct CDR3 sequences listed, more than 7% were seen once. The CDR3 has 15 residues. V lost 0 bases, J lost 2 bases, and 11 bases lay in between. CDR1 is LNHNV, CDR2 YYDKDF, per germline (reference sequence). This clonotype was counted ten times or more. Documented time point: sample taken at primary tumor resection. The donor population consisted of approximately 68 patients with untreated, early-stage non-small cell lung cancer.

The clonotype comes from a female donor with early-stage non-small cell lung cancer. The rearrangement uses TRBV15 and TRBJ2-7; D ambiguous. Here the sequenced sample was PBMCs, taken at surgery. The CDR3 loop is CATSRDIAQTYEQYF. The CDR3 region has the DNA TGTGCCACCAGCAGAGATATCGCACAGACCTACGAGCAGTACTTC.